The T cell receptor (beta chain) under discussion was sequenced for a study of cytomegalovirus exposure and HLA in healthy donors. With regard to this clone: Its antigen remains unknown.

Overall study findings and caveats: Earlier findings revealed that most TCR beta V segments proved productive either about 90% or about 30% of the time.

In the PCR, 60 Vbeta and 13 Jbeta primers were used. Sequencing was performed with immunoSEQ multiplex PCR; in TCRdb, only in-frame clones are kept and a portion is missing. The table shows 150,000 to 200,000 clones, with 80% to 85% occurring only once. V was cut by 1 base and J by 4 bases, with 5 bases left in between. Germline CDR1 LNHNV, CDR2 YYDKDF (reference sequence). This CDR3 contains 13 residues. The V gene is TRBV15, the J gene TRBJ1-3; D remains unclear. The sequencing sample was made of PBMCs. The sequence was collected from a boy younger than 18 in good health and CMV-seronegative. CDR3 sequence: CATSRARGNTIYF. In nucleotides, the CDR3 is TGTGCCACCAGCAGAGCTAGGGGAAACACCATATATTTT. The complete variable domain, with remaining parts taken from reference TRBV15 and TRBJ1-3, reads DAMVIQNPRYQVTQFGKPVTLSCSQTLNHNVMYWYQQKSSQAPKLLFHYYDKDFNNEADTPDNFQSRRPNTSFCFLDIRSPGLGDTAMYLCATSRARGNTIYFGEGSWLTVV.